These 4 T cell receptor beta chains were sequenced from one sample in a study of PD-L1 blockade in urothelial cancer (dated by TCRdb to the late 2010s). The library was built by means of the immunoSEQ multiplex PCR assay. In TCRdb, the immuneACCESS table is reduced to in-frame sequences with V and J assigned. These tables do not hold every clone; where another copy was compared, an unresolved V gene accounts for under half, and the others remain unexplained. The sample table holds some 45,000 clones, of which more than 70% were seen once. 3.9% of the sample is held by the ten biggest clonotypes. The source was PBMCs, collected around atezolizumab (anti-PD-L1) treatment. The receptors stem from an older man with urothelial cancer.

The chain has TRBV15 and TRBJ2-5; the match to TRBD1 covers 7 bases. This CDR3 comprises 15 residues. Trimming at V came to 3 bases and at J to 1 base, leaving 5 bases not matched to a gene. The germline CDR1 and CDR2 sequences are LNHNV and YYDKDF (reference sequence). CDR3 nucleotides: TGTGCCACCAGCAGGTCTTGGGACAGCCAAGAGACCCAGTACTTC. Translation gives CATSRSWDSQETQYF.

The chain joins TRBV9 to TRBJ2-1; 9 positions agree with TRBD2. This CDR3 has 17 residues. Germline trimming cut 0 bases from V and 7 bases from J; bases unmatched to any gene: 11. Germline V gene lookup returns CDR1 SGDLS and CDR2 YYNGEE. The CDR3 bases are TGTGCCAGCAGCGTAGCTAAGGTAGCGGGAGTGTTGAATGAGCAGTTCTTC. Translation: CASSVAKVAGVLNEQFF.

CDR3 sequence: CASSLDGLAGNEQYF. As DNA, the CDR3 is TGTGCCAGCAGCTTAGATGGACTAGCGGGAAACGAGCAGTACTTC. The chain joins TRBV11-2 to TRBJ2-7; 12 bases are shared with TRBD2. Germline trimming cut 0 bases from V and 5 bases from J; bases unmatched to any gene: 2. Germline CDR1 and CDR2: SGHAT and FQNNGV. The CDR3 runs 15 residues.

The genes are TRBV10-3 and TRBJ1-2; the match to TRBD1 covers 9 bases. CDR3 length equals 15 residues. Losses at the gene ends were 0 bases for V and 8 bases for J; bases not matched to a gene: 7. The V gene's germline CDR1 is ENHRY and CDR2 SYGVKD. This CDR3 reads CAISESGQGLWGYTF. CDR3 nucleotides: TGTGCCATCAGTGAGTCGGGACAGGGTCTCTGGGGCTACACCTTC.